The source of this TCR beta chain is a study of spatial heterogeneity in lung cancer. A unique molecular identifier was attached to every TCR cDNA molecule. From the 5' RACE reads, TCRdb called clonotypes with MiXCR, one entry per CDR3 protein. The table shows approximately 92,000 distinct CDR3 sequences, with approximately 12% occurring only once. This clonotype was seen more than once but under ten times. Time point reported: sample taken at primary tumor resection. In each case, whole RNA from tumor, nontumor lung or frozen PBMC was sequenced unsorted. Sequencing was performed on PBMCs, taken at surgery. This receptor was taken from a male donor with early-stage non-small cell lung cancer.

The CDR3 here is CSARDRQKNQPQHF. The DNA of the CDR3 is TGCAGTGCTAGAGATAGGCAAAAGAATCAGCCCCAGCATTTT. The chain couples TRBV20-1 to TRBJ1-5, with D uncertain. The CDR3 extends over 14 amino acids. Deletions cut 0 bases from V and 4 bases from J, with 10 bases between. The germline V gene has CDR1 DFQATT and CDR2 SNEGSKA (reference sequence).